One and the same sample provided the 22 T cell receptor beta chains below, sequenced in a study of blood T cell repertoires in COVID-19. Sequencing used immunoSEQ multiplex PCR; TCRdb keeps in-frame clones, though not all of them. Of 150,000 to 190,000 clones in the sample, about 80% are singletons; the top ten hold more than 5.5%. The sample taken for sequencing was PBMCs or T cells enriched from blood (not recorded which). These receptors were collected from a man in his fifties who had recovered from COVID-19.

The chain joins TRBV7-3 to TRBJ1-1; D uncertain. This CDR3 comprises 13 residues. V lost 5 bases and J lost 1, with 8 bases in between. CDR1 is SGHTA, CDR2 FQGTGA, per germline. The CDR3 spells CASSRSRNTEAFF. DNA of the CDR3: TGTGCCAGCAGCCGTTCCCGGAACACTGAAGCTTTCTTT. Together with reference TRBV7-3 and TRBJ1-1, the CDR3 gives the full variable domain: GAGVSQTPSNKVTEKGKYVELRCDPISGHTALYWYRQSLGQGPEFLIYFQGTGAADDSGLPNDRFFAVRPEGSVSTLKIQRTERGDSAVYLCASSRSRNTEAFFGQGTRLTVV.

CDR3 region: CASSPDSATNEKLFF. The CDR3 coding sequence is TGTGCCAGCAGCCCCGACAGTGCAACTAATGAAAAACTGTTTTTT. V is TRBV5-4 and J is TRBJ1-4; the D gene is possibly TRBD1 (5 bases). Trimming stripped 4 bases from V and 0 bases from J, with 10 bases between. The CDR3 runs to 15 residues. Germline lookup yields CDR1 SGHNT and CDR2 YYREEE (reference sequence).

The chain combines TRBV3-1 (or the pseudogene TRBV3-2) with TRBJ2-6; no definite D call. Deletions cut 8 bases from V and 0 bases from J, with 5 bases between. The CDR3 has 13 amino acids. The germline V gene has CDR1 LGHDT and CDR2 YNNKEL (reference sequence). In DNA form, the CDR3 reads TGTGCCAGCTCCCGCTCTGGGGCCAACGTCCTGACTTTC. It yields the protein CASSRSGANVLTF.

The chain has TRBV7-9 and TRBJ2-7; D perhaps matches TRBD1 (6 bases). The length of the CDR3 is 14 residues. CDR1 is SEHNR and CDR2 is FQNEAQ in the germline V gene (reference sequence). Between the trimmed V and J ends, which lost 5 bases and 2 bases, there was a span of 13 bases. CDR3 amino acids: CASSNHRVPYEQYF. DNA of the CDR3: TGTGCCAGCAGCAATCACAGGGTCCCCTACGAGCAGTACTTC.

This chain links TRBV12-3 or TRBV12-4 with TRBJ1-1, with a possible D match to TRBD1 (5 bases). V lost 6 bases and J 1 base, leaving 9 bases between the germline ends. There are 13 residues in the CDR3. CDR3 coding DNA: TGTGCCAGCAGACAACAGGCGAACACTGAAGCTTTCTTT. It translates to CASRQQANTEAFF.

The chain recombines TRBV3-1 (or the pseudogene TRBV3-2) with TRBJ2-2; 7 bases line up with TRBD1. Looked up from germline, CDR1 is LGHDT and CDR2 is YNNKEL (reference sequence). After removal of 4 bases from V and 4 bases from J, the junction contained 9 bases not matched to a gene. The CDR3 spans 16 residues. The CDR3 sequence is CASSRKTGSRTGELFF. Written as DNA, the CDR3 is TGTGCCAGCAGCCGCAAGACAGGGAGCCGCACCGGGGAGCTGTTTTTT.

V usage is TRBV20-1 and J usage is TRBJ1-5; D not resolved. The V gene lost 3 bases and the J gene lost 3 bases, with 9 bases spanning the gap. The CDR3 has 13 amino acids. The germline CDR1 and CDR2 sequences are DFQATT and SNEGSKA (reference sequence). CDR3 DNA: TGCAGTGCTAGTCTAGGACTCAATCAGCCCCAGCATTTT. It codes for CSASLGLNQPQHF.

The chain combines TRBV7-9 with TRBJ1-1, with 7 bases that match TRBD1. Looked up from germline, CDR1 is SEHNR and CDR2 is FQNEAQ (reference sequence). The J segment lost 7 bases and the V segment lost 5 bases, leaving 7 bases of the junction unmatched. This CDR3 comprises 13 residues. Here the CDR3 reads CASSGQVYGEAFF. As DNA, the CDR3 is TGTGCCAGCAGCGGACAGGTATACGGTGAAGCTTTCTTT. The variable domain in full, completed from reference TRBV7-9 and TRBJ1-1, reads DTGVSQNPRHKITKRGQNVTFRCDPISEHNRLYWYRQTLGQGPEFLTYFQNEAQLEKSRLLSDRFSAERPKGSFSTLEIQRTEQGDSAMYLCASSGQVYGEAFFGQGTRLTVV.

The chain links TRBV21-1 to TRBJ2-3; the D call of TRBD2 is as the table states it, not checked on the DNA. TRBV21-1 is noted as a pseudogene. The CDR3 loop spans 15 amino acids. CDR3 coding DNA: TGTGCCAGCAGACCCGGCGGGGGCCCACAGATACCGCAGTATTTT. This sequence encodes CASRPGGGPQIPQYF.

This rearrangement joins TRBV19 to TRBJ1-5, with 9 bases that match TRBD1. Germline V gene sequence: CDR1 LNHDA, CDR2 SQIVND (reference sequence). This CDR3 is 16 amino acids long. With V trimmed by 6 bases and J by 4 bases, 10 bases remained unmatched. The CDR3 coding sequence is TGTGCCAGTAGGGAGAAAGGGACAGGGCCAAATCAGCCCCAGCATTTT. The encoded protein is CASREKGTGPNQPQHF.

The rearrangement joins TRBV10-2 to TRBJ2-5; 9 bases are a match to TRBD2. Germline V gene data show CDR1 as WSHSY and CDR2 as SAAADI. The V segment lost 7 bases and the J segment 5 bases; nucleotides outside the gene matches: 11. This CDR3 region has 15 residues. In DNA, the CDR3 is TGCGCCAGCACCGGGCGGGGGGGCGGTCGGGAGACCCAGTACTTC. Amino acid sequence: CASTGRGGGRETQYF.

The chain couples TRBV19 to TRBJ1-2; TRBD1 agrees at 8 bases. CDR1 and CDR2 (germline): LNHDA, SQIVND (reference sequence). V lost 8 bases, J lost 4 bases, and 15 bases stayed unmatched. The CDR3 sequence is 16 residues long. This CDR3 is CASQPPSGQGRYGYTF. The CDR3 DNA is TGTGCCAGTCAACCCCCCTCAGGACAGGGACGCTATGGCTACACCTTC.

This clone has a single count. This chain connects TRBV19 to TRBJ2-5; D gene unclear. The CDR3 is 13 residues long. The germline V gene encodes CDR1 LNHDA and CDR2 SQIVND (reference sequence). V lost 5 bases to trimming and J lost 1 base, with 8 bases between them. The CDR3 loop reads CASSQGVQETQYF. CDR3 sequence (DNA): TGTGCCAGTAGTCAAGGAGTCCAAGAGACCCAGTACTTC.

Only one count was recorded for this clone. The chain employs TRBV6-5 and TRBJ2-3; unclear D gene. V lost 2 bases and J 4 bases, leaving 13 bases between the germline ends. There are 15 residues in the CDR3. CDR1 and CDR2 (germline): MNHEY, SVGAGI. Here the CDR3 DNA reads TGTGCCAGCAGTTACGACCAGCTGGCGGCAGATACGCAGTATTTT. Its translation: CASSYDQLAADTQYF.

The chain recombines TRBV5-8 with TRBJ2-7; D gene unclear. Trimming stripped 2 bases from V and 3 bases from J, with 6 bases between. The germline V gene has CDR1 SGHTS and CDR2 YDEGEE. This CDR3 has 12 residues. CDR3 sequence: CASSFPRYEQYF. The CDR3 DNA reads TGTGCCAGCAGCTTTCCCCGCTACGAGCAGTACTTC.

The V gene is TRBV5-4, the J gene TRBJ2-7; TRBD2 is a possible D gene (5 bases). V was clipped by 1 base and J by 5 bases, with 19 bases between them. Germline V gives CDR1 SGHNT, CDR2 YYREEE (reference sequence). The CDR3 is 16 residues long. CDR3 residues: CASSLLRSAGINEQYF. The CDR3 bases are TGTGCCAGCAGCTTGCTGAGATCGGCGGGCATCAACGAGCAGTACTTC.

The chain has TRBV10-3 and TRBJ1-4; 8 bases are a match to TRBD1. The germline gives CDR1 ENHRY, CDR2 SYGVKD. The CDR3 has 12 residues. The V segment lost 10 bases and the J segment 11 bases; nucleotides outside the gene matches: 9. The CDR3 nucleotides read TGTGCCACCACAGGGGGTAAGGGGAAACTGTTTTTT. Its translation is CATTGGKGKLFF.

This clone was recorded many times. CDR3 DNA sequence: TGTGCCAGCAGTGAAGTAGCGGGGGGGTACAATGAGCAGTTCTTC. It encodes CASSEVAGGYNEQFF. This chain links TRBV6-1 with TRBJ2-1; 11 bases map to TRBD2. The CDR3 loop spans 15 amino acids. J was trimmed by 4 bases and V by 1 base; bases with no gene match: 0. CDR1 is MNHNS and CDR2 is SASEGT in the germline V gene.

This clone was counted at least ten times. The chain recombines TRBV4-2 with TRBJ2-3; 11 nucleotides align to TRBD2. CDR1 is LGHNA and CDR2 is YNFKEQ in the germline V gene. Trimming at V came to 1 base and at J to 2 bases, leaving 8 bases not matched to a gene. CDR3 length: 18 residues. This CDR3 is CASSQGIAGGPPTDTQYF. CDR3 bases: TGTGCCAGCAGCCAAGGGATAGCGGGGGGGCCCCCCACAGATACGCAGTATTTT.

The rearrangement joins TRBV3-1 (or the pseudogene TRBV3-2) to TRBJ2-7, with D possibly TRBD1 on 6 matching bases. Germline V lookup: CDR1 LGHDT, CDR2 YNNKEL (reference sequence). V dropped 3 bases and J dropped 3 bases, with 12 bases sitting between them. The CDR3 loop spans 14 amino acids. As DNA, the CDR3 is TGTGCCAGCAGCCACTCAGGGGCAGGCTACGAGCAGTACTTC. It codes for CASSHSGAGYEQYF.

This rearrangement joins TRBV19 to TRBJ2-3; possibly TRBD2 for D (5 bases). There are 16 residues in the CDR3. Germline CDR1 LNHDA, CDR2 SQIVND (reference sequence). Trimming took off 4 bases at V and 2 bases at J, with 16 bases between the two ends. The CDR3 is CASSTSAGITTDTQYF. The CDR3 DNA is TGTGCCAGTAGTACCTCTGCCGGGATAACCACAGATACGCAGTATTTT. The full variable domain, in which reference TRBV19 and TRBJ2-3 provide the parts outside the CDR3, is DGGITQSPKYLFRKEGQNVTLSCEQNLNHDAMYWYRQDPGQGLRLIYYSQIVNDFQKGDIAEGYSVSREKKESFPLTVTSAQKNPTAFYLCASSTSAGITTDTQYFGPGTRLTVL.

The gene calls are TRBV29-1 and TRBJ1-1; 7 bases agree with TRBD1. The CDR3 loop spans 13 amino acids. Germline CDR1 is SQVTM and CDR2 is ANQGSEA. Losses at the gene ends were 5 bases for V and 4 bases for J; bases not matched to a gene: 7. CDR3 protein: CSVTGVFLTEAFF. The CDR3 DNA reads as TGCAGCGTTACAGGGGTTTTTCTCACTGAAGCTTTCTTT.